This is a list of T cell receptor beta chains from one sample in a study of blood T cells in healthy people across ages. Each CDR3 protein gets one entry after TCRdb re-called the 5' RACE reads with MiXCR. The data show more than 900,000 distinct CDR3 sequences, with almost 25% seen just once and around 0.75% held by the top ten. The same specimen was also included in a second study, on T cells of mothers and their children.

The sample taken for sequencing was blood. The receptors stem from a girl aged 2-10 years in good health. The CDR3 runs from the conserved cysteine through the conserved F or W. Each record gives: J gene, D gene, V gene, clone size, CDR3 protein, CDR3 DNA. D genes are given only for firm matches. Size values are once, few and many counts, or a class for expanded clones, and some rows have none.

j_call: TRBJ2-5
d_call: -
v_call: TRBV21-1
clone_size: few
cdr3_aa: CAREETQYF
cdr3_nt: TGTGCCAGGGAAGAGACCCAGTACTTC

j_call: TRBJ2-5
d_call: TRBD2
v_call: TRBV10-3
clone_size: few
cdr3_aa: CAIRLAGVETQYF
cdr3_nt: TGTGCCATCAGACTAGCGGGGGTTGAGACCCAGTACTTC

j_call: TRBJ2-3
d_call: -
v_call: TRBV9
clone_size: -
cdr3_aa: CASSVAGGGTDTQYF
cdr3_nt: TGTGCCAGCAGCGTAGCTGGTGGGGGCACAGATACGCAGTATTTT

j_call: TRBJ1-1
d_call: TRBD1
v_call: TRBV7-3
clone_size: few
cdr3_aa: CASSSWDRGNTEAFF
cdr3_nt: TGTGCCAGCAGCTCGTGGGACAGGGGGAACACTGAAGCTTTCTTT

j_call: TRBJ2-7
d_call: -
v_call: TRBV4-1
clone_size: few
cdr3_aa: CASSQESVGTLTYEQYF
cdr3_nt: TGCGCCAGCAGCCAAGAGAGTGTCGGGACCCTAACCTACGAGCAGTACTTC

j_call: TRBJ1-2
d_call: -
v_call: TRBV12-3/TRBV12-4
clone_size: -
cdr3_aa: CASSLAGYYGYTF
cdr3_nt: TGTGCCAGCAGTTTAGCGGGATACTATGGCTACACCTTC

j_call: TRBJ2-7
d_call: -
v_call: TRBV12-3/TRBV12-4
clone_size: -
cdr3_aa: CASSSQLSSYEQYF
cdr3_nt: TGTGCCAGCAGCTCGCAACTGAGCTCCTACGAGCAGTACTTC

j_call: TRBJ1-1
d_call: -
v_call: TRBV7-9
clone_size: few
cdr3_aa: CATQGVLDSEAFF
cdr3_nt: TGTGCTACCCAAGGGGTTCTAGACAGTGAAGCTTTCTTT

j_call: TRBJ2-1
d_call: -
v_call: TRBV7-9
clone_size: -
cdr3_aa: CASSLGLRAHSYDEQFF
cdr3_nt: TGTGCCAGCAGCTTGGGTTTGAGGGCCCACTCCTACGATGAGCAGTTCTTC

j_call: TRBJ2-6
d_call: -
v_call: TRBV4-2
clone_size: few
cdr3_aa: CASSQGPSGANVRTF
cdr3_nt: TGTGCCAGCAGCCAAGGTCCCTCTGGGGCCAACGTCCGGACTTTC

j_call: TRBJ2-1
d_call: TRBD2
v_call: TRBV15
clone_size: few
cdr3_aa: CATREREERGEQFF
cdr3_nt: TGTGCCACCAGAGAGCGGGAGGAACGGGGTGAGCAGTTCTTC

j_call: TRBJ2-7
d_call: -
v_call: TRBV27
clone_size: few
cdr3_aa: CASSLSLGVVPYF
cdr3_nt: TGTGCCAGCAGTTTATCGTTAGGGGTGGTGCCGTACTTC

j_call: TRBJ2-7
d_call: TRBD2
v_call: TRBV29-1
clone_size: -
cdr3_aa: CSVASGVNEQYF
cdr3_nt: TGCAGCGTAGCAAGCGGGGTGAATGAGCAGTACTTC

j_call: TRBJ2-3
d_call: TRBD2
v_call: TRBV11-1
clone_size: -
cdr3_aa: CASSLYPGGTTDTQYF
cdr3_nt: TGTGCCAGCAGCTTATATCCGGGGGGAACCACAGATACGCAGTATTTT

j_call: TRBJ2-2
d_call: -
v_call: TRBV11-2
clone_size: few
cdr3_aa: CASSLAAAGRAGELFF
cdr3_nt: TGTGCCAGCAGCTTAGCTGCGGCAGGGCGAGCGGGGGAGCTGTTTTTT

j_call: TRBJ2-1
d_call: TRBD1
v_call: TRBV4-1
clone_size: -
cdr3_aa: CASSQTGGPNEQFF
cdr3_nt: TGCGCCAGCAGCCAGACAGGGGGCCCCAATGAGCAGTTCTTC

j_call: TRBJ2-3
d_call: TRBD2
v_call: TRBV6-5
clone_size: few
cdr3_aa: CASRIRAGRVDTQYF
cdr3_nt: TGTGCCAGCAGGATCCGAGCGGGAAGGGTAGATACGCAGTATTTT

j_call: TRBJ2-7
d_call: -
v_call: TRBV28
clone_size: few
cdr3_aa: CASSLGIVGTYEQYF
cdr3_nt: TGTGCCAGCAGTTTGGGGATCGTTGGGACCTACGAGCAGTACTTC

j_call: TRBJ2-1
d_call: -
v_call: TRBV5-1
clone_size: -
cdr3_aa: CASSFWDANNEQFF
cdr3_nt: TGCGCCAGCAGCTTCTGGGACGCCAACAATGAGCAGTTCTTC

j_call: TRBJ2-1
d_call: -
v_call: TRBV5-1
clone_size: few
cdr3_aa: CASSLADGTNEQFF
cdr3_nt: TGCGCCAGCAGCTTGGCCGACGGAACCAATGAGCAGTTCTTC

j_call: TRBJ1-1
d_call: -
v_call: TRBV7-2
clone_size: -
cdr3_aa: CASSLGSRVLVTEAFF
cdr3_nt: TGTGCCAGCAGCTTAGGCAGCAGGGTTTTAGTCACTGAAGCTTTCTTT

j_call: TRBJ2-5
d_call: TRBD2
v_call: TRBV29-1
clone_size: many
cdr3_aa: CSVDEREFRGTQYF
cdr3_nt: TGCAGCGTTGATGAGCGGGAATTTCGCGGGACCCAGTACTTC

j_call: TRBJ2-1
d_call: TRBD2
v_call: TRBV20-1
clone_size: few
cdr3_aa: CSARWGRALNEQFF
cdr3_nt: TGCAGTGCTAGATGGGGGAGGGCCCTCAATGAGCAGTTCTTC

j_call: TRBJ2-1
d_call: -
v_call: TRBV21-1
clone_size: -
cdr3_aa: CASSKRQGLGNEQFF
cdr3_nt: TGTGCCAGCAGCAAACGACAGGGCCTCGGCAATGAGCAGTTCTTC

j_call: TRBJ2-7
d_call: -
v_call: TRBV20-1
clone_size: -
cdr3_aa: CSATIRGTPRNFYEQYF
cdr3_nt: TGCAGTGCTACCATTCGCGGGACTCCCAGGAATTTCTACGAGCAGTACTTC

j_call: TRBJ2-1
d_call: -
v_call: TRBV28
clone_size: few
cdr3_aa: CASSTLSNEQFF
cdr3_nt: TGTGCCAGCTCAACCCTGTCCAATGAGCAGTTCTTC

j_call: TRBJ2-3
d_call: -
v_call: TRBV20-1
clone_size: few
cdr3_aa: CSARGPEIITDTQYF
cdr3_nt: TGCAGTGCTAGAGGCCCCGAGATAATCACAGATACGCAGTATTTT